These 16 T cell receptor beta chains share one sample of origin, sequenced in a study of CD8 T cells in ankylosing spondylitis. One entry per CDR3 protein, called by TCRdb with MiXCR from the 5' RACE reads. Of 90,000 to 120,000 distinct CDR3 sequences listed, around 24% were seen once; the top ten hold 9% to 15%. The source material was synovial fluid, either unsorted or a sorted T cell fraction (not recorded which). The receptors come from a male donor with ankylosing spondylitis.

The genes are TRBV4-2 and TRBJ2-2; D is unresolved. The CDR3 runs to 15 residues. Germline values: CDR1 LGHNA, CDR2 YNFKEQ. Trimming cost V 1 base and J 4 bases, with 10 bases left between them. DNA of the CDR3: TGTGCCAGCAGCCAAGTGTCTCTACTCACCGGGGAGCTGTTTTTT. Translated: CASSQVSLLTGELFF.

This clonotype was counted between two and nine times. The J gene is TRBJ2-1, the V gene TRBV7-8; 8 bases map to TRBD2. The CDR3 loop spans 15 amino acids. Germline CDR1 reads SGHVS; CDR2 reads FQNEAQ. Losses at the gene ends were 5 bases for V and 3 bases for J; bases not matched to a gene: 6. The DNA of the CDR3 is TGTGCCAGCAGCCAAGCAGCGGGAGTCTACAATGAGCAGTTCTTC. Protein product: CASSQAAGVYNEQFF.

This rearrangement joins TRBV5-5 to TRBJ1-2, with D unclear. Germline V gives CDR1 SGHKS, CDR2 YYEKEE (reference sequence). The V end lost 6 bases, the J end lost 8 bases, and 20 bases lay between the germline ends. The CDR3 loop spans 14 amino acids. The CDR3 region is CASTPEPNPPGYTF. The DNA of the CDR3 is TGTGCCAGCACCCCGGAGCCTAATCCTCCAGGCTACACCTTC.

This chain uses TRBV12-3 or TRBV12-4 with TRBJ2-2, with D perhaps TRBD1 or TRBD2 (5 bases each). V dropped 2 bases and J dropped 5 bases, with 12 bases sitting between them. CDR3 length: 15 amino acids. The DNA of the CDR3 is TGTGCCAGCAGTTTATGGGCAGGGACGACCGGGGAGCTGTTTTTT. The encoded protein is CASSLWAGTTGELFF.

This clonotype was seen a few times. This chain uses TRBV12-5 with TRBJ2-3; 7 bases fit TRBD2. CDR3 length: 16 amino acids. Looked up from germline, CDR1 is LGHNT and CDR2 is FRNRAP. V dropped 6 bases and J dropped 4; count of bases not matched to a gene: 13. CDR3 sequence: CASGPALGLVADTQYF. The CDR3, as DNA: TGTGCTAGTGGCCCCGCCTTAGGACTAGTGGCAGATACGCAGTATTTT.

There are many counts of this clonotype. The V gene is TRBV13, the J gene TRBJ2-7; possibly TRBD1 for D (5 bases). Trimming stripped 2 bases from V and 5 bases from J, with 13 bases between. Germline V CDR1 and CDR2: PRHDT, FYEKMQ (reference sequence). CDR3 size: 14 residues. The CDR3 here is CASSLRQGRNEQYF. The CDR3 DNA follows: TGTGCCAGCAGCTTACGCCAGGGCCGAAACGAGCAGTACTTC.

This clonotype is classed as medium-sized. The chain has TRBV20-1 and TRBJ1-1; tentatively, D is TRBD1 (5 bases). The V and J ends lost 5 bases and 6 bases respectively, with 16 bases between them. Germline V gives CDR1 DFQATT, CDR2 SNEGSKA (reference sequence). This CDR3 contains 13 residues. DNA of the CDR3: TGCAGTGCTCCACCGTCAGGGACCGCTGAAGCTTTCTTT. Its translation: CSAPPSGTAEAFF.

V and J are TRBV5-1 and TRBJ2-7; 8 positions agree with TRBD2. The CDR3 runs to 15 residues. V lost 4 bases, J lost 3 bases, and 9 bases stayed unmatched. Germline V gene sequence: CDR1 SGHRS, CDR2 YFSETQ. The CDR3 loop is CASSRIAGNHYEQYF. CDR3 DNA: TGCGCCAGCAGCCGGATAGCGGGGAACCACTACGAGCAGTACTTC.

In its sample, this clonotype was seen many times. The chain carries TRBV29-1 and TRBJ2-3; 14 nucleotides line up with TRBD2. Germline CDR1 and CDR2: SQVTM and ANQGSEA. The CDR3 loop spans 15 amino acids. The ends lost 6 bases at V and 7 bases at J; junction bases unmatched: 9. The CDR3 region is CSVVPGLAGDYTQYF. Here the CDR3 DNA reads TGCAGCGTCGTCCCGGGACTAGCGGGAGATTATACGCAGTATTTT.

The rearrangement links TRBV20-1 to TRBJ1-1, with a weak D call TRBD1 (5 bases). CDR1 is DFQATT and CDR2 is SNEGSKA in the germline V gene (reference sequence). This CDR3 comprises 13 residues. The V end was cut by 3 bases, the J end by 2 bases, with 10 bases between. The CDR3 protein is CSASRDDNTEAFF. In DNA form, the CDR3 reads TGCAGTGCTAGCCGGGACGATAACACTGAAGCTTTCTTT.

This clonotype occurred a few times. J is TRBJ2-5 and V is TRBV20-1; 13 bases fit TRBD2. This CDR3 comprises 16 residues. Germline loops: CDR1 DFQATT, CDR2 SNEGSKA (reference sequence). J gave up 1 base and V 4 bases, and 6 bases lay outside the gene matches. CDR3 residues: CSAIGGLAGLQETQYF. As DNA, the CDR3 is TGCAGTGCTATAGGGGGACTAGCGGGGCTCCAAGAGACCCAGTACTTC.

The chain employs TRBV20-1 and TRBJ2-3, with D perhaps TRBD1 (6 bases). The germline V and J ends were trimmed by 4 bases and 1 base, with 15 bases remaining between them. This CDR3 has 15 residues. Germline values: CDR1 DFQATT, CDR2 SNEGSKA (reference sequence). The CDR3 nucleotides read TGCAGTGCTAAGAGGTGGACAGCCCGCACAGATACGCAGTATTTT. This encodes CSAKRWTARTDTQYF.

This clonotype was counted only a few times. The CDR3 nucleotides read TGTGCCAGCAGTTCTCAGGGCTTAGCTAACTATGGCTACACCTTC. The encoded protein is CASSSQGLANYGYTF. The V call is TRBV5-5, the J call TRBJ1-2; tentatively, D is TRBD1 (5 bases). With 5 bases removed from V and 0 bases from J, the gap between germline ends came to 14 bases. The germline V gene has CDR1 SGHKS and CDR2 YYEKEE (reference sequence). CDR3 length equals 15 residues.

The gene calls are TRBV7-7 and TRBJ2-1, with no clear D. CDR3 length equals 13 residues. V dropped 6 bases and J dropped 0 bases, with 6 bases sitting between them. Germline V gene data show CDR1 as SSHAT and CDR2 as FNYEAQ (reference sequence). The CDR3: CASSTNSYNEQFF. For the CDR3, the DNA is TGTGCCAGCAGTACGAACTCCTACAATGAGCAGTTCTTC.

This chain joins TRBV25-1 and TRBJ2-1; D is possibly TRBD2 (6 bases). With 6 bases removed from V and 6 bases from J, the gap between germline ends came to 18 bases. Germline loops: CDR1 MGHDK, CDR2 SYGVNS. This CDR3 has 15 residues. CDR3 sequence (DNA): TGTGCCAGCAGCACCCCGGGGCCGGAGGGCAATGAGCAGTTCTTC. It codes for CASSTPGPEGNEQFF.

The genes are TRBV3-1 and TRBJ1-4; D is ambiguous. Per germline, CDR1 LGHDT and CDR2 YNNKEL (reference sequence). The V gene lost 0 bases and the J gene lost 6 bases, with 8 bases spanning the gap. This CDR3 spans 14 amino acids. The CDR3: CASSQEGIHEKLFF. The CDR3 DNA is TGTGCCAGCAGCCAAGAAGGCATTCATGAAAAACTGTTTTTT. The variable domain in full, completed from reference TRBV3-1 and TRBJ1-4, reads DTAVSQTPKYLVTQMGNDKSIKCEQNLGHDTMYWYKQDSKKFLKIMFSYNNKELIINETVPNRFSPKSPDKAHLNLHINSLELGDSAVYFCASSQEGIHEKLFFGSGTQLSVL.